This TCR beta chain emerged from a study of identical twins. TCRdb fed the 5' RACE reads into MiXCR, producing one record per CDR3 protein. The table records fewer than 250,000 distinct CDR3 sequences, 6% to 8.5% of them present only once. Study observations and caveats: Analyses of zero insertions could be partly confounded by invariant MAIT and iNKT cells. The study reached conclusions through statistical analysis that was cross-sectional, not following the same donors. Memory repertoires showed no such pattern, whereas abundant cord blood beta clonotypes carried fewer insertions.

Turning to this clonotype: Its specificity is unknown.

This CDR3 spans 10 amino acids. V lost 10 bases to trimming and J lost 5 bases; unmatched junction nucleotides: 0. Germline CDR1 and CDR2: MGHDK and SYGVNS. This sample also belongs to another study, concerning yellow fever vaccine responses in identical twins.

This TCR came from a woman between 18 and 30 years old in good health. V is TRBV25-1 and J is TRBJ2-3; TRBD1 aligns across 7 bases. Sequencing used CD8+ T cells sorted from blood. The CDR3 DNA reads TGTGCCACAGGGGGAGATACGCAGTATTTT. Protein: CATGGDTQYF.